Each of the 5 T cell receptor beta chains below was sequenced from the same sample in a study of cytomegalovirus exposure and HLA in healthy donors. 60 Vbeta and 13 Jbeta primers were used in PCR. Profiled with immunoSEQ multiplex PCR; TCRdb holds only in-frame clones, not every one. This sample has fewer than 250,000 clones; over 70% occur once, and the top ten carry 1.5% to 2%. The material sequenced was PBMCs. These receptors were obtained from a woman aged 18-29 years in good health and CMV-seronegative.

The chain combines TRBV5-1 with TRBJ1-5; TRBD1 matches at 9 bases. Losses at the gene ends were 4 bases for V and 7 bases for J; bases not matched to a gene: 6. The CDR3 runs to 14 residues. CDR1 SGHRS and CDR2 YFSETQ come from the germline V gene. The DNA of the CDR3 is TGCGCCAGCAGCCCCGGACAGGGGCGACAGCCCCAGCATTTT. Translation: CASSPGQGRQPQHF. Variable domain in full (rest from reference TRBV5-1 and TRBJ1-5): KAGVTQTPRYLIKTRGQQVTLSCSPISGHRSVSWYQQTPGQGLQFLFEYFSETQRNKGNFPGRFSGRQFSNSRSEMNVSTLELGDSALYLCASSPGQGRQPQHFGDGTRLSIL.

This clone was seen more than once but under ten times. The CDR3 loop is CASSWDRVDTEAFF. CDR3 nucleotides: TGCGCCAGCAGCTGGGACAGGGTTGACACTGAAGCTTTCTTT. The chain carries TRBV4-3 and TRBJ1-1; the match to TRBD1 covers 9 bases. The CDR3 is 14 residues long. The germline gives CDR1 LGHNA, CDR2 YSLEER. V shed 5 bases and J 3 bases; nucleotides not matched to a gene: 4.

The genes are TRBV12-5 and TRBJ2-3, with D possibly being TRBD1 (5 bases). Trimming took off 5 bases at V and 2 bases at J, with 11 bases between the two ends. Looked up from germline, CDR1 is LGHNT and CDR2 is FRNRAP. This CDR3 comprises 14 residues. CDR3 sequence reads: CASGQGSLTDTQYF. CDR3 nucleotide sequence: TGTGCTAGTGGTCAGGGATCCCTCACAGATACGCAGTATTTT.

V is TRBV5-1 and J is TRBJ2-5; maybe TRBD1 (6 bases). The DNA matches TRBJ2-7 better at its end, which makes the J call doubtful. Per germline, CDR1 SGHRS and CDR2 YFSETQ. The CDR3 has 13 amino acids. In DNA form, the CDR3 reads TGCGCCAGCAGCTTACCAGGGGCGGCCGAGCAGTACTTC. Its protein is CASSLPGAAEQYF.

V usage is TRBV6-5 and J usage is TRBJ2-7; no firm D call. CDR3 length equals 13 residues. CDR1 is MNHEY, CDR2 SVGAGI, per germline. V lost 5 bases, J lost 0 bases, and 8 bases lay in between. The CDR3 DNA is TGTGCCAGCAGTGATCCAGTCTCCTACGAGCAGTACTTC. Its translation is CASSDPVSYEQYF.